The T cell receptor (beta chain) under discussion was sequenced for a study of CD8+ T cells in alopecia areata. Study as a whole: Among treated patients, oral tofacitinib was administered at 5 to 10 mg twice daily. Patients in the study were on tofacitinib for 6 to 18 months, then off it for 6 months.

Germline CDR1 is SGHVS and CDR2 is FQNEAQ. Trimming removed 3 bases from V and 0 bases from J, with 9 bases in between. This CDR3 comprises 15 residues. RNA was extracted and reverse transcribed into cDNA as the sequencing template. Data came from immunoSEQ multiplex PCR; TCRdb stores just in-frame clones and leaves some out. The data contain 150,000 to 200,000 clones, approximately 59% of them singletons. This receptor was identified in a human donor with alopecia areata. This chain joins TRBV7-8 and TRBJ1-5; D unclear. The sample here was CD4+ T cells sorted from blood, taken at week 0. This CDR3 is CASSLSSLSNQPQHF. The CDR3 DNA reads TGTGCCAGCAGCTTGTCGAGTCTTAGCAATCAGCCCCAGCATTTT.